Shown below are 13 T cell receptor beta chains from a single sample sequenced in a study of T cell changes during pregnancy in multiple sclerosis. Clones were read by immunoSEQ multiplex PCR, and TCRdb kept only the in-frame ones, dropping some. Of approximately 87,000 clones listed, just over 90% are singletons. Sequenced material: CD4+ T cells from peripheral blood mononuclear cells, taken in the second trimester of pregnancy. Receptor source: a female donor with multiple sclerosis, enrolled in a pregnancy study.

In its sample, this clone was seen once. V and J are TRBV6-5 and TRBJ2-5, with D possibly being TRBD1 (5 bases). This CDR3 region has 14 residues. Trimming took 6 bases from V and 5 from J, leaving 16 bases between them. The germline V gene encodes CDR1 MNHEY and CDR2 SVGAGI. The CDR3 bases are TGTGCCAGCAGATTGGACACAAACACTGAGACCCAGTACTTC. Translation: CASRLDTNTETQYF.

The chain is built from TRBV6-6 and TRBJ1-5; D is possibly TRBD1 (6 bases). CDR1 is MNHNY, CDR2 SVGAGI, per germline (reference sequence). The CDR3 runs 13 residues. Trimming cost V 6 bases and J 4 bases, with 10 bases left between them. The CDR3 bases are TGTGCCAGCAGATCTGACAGGAATCAGCCCCAGCATTTT. Its protein is CASRSDRNQPQHF.

The chain links TRBV11-2 to TRBJ2-7, with 8 nucleotides matching TRBD2. Trimming at V came to 5 bases and at J to 2 bases, leaving 5 bases not matched to a gene. Germline CDR1 SGHAT, CDR2 FQNNGV. The CDR3 runs to 14 residues. CDR3 in amino acids: CASSLGSGTYEQYF. CDR3 bases: TGTGCCAGCAGCCTAGGTAGCGGGACCTACGAGCAGTACTTC.

The V gene is TRBV6-5, the J gene TRBJ1-2; 12 bases are shared with TRBD1. V lost 2 bases and J lost 8; bases outside the gene matches: 6. The CDR3 length is 15 residues. Germline CDR1 and CDR2: MNHEY and SVGAGI. CDR3 in amino acids: CASSYGTGGLVGYTF. In DNA form, the CDR3 reads TGTGCCAGCAGTTACGGGACAGGGGGCCTTGTCGGCTACACCTTC.

The V gene is TRBV5-5, the J gene TRBJ2-3, with D possibly matching TRBD1 (6 bases). The V gene's germline CDR1 is SGHKS and CDR2 YYEKEE (reference sequence). This CDR3 is 16 amino acids long. The V end lost 4 bases, the J end lost 2 bases, and 17 bases lay between the germline ends. CDR3 residues: CASSRPTPGVTDTQYF. The CDR3 DNA follows: TGTGCCAGCAGCCGGCCGACTCCAGGGGTCACAGATACGCAGTATTTT.

The chain is built from TRBV9 and TRBJ1-1; 9 nucleotides match TRBD1. The trim removed 4 bases at V and 9 bases at J, leaving 10 bases unmatched. Germline V gene data show CDR1 as SGDLS and CDR2 as YYNGEE. CDR3 length: 14 amino acids. Here the CDR3 reads CASSRGQGGSQAFF. The CDR3 DNA is TGTGCCAGCAGCCGGGGACAGGGAGGTTCGCAAGCTTTCTTT.

The chain recombines TRBV5-4 with TRBJ1-1, with 7 nucleotides matching TRBD1. Per the germline V gene, CDR1 is SGHNT and CDR2 is YYREEE (reference sequence). The CDR3 loop spans 16 amino acids. Germline trimming cut 2 bases from V and 4 bases from J; bases unmatched to any gene: 11. CDR3 DNA: TGTGCCAGCAGCTTTAACAGGGGACAAGGTCCCACTGAAGCTTTCTTT. The encoded protein is CASSFNRGQGPTEAFF.

The genes are TRBV18 and TRBJ1-1; TRBD1 aligns across 9 bases. The germline V gene encodes CDR1 KGHSH and CDR2 LQKENI. J gave up 3 bases and V 2 bases, and 4 bases lay outside the gene matches. This CDR3 is built from 15 residues. DNA of the CDR3: TGTGCCAGCTCACCAAGGACAGGGGAGGACACTGAAGCTTTCTTT. This gives the protein CASSPRTGEDTEAFF. The full variable domain, with the rest looked up from reference TRBV18 and TRBJ1-1, is NAGVMQNPRHLVRRRGQEARLRCSPMKGHSHVYWYRQLPEEGLKFMVYLQKENIIDESGMPKERFSAEFPKEGPSILRIQQVVRGDSAAYFCASSPRTGEDTEAFFGQGTRLTVV.

The chain recombines TRBV7-6 with TRBJ2-6, with 8 bases aligning to TRBD1. Germline V gene lookup returns CDR1 SGHVS and CDR2 FNYEAQ. The V segment lost 5 bases and the J segment 0 bases; nucleotides outside the gene matches: 6. CDR3 length equals 17 residues. In DNA form, the CDR3 reads TGTGCCAGCAGCCCGACAGGGGTTTCCTCTGGGGCCAACGTCCTGACTTTC. Translation: CASSPTGVSSGANVLTF.

The rearrangement links TRBV28 to TRBJ2-7; 9 bases map to TRBD1. Per the germline V gene, CDR1 is MDHEN and CDR2 is SYDVKM. J was trimmed by 1 base and V by 2 bases; bases with no gene match: 3. The CDR3 sequence is 15 residues long. CDR3 nucleotides: TGTGCCAGCAGTTTAGGCGGGACAGGGTCCTACGAGCAGTACTTC. Translation gives CASSLGGTGSYEQYF. Looking up the rest from reference TRBV28 and TRBJ2-7 gives the full variable domain: DVKVTQSSRYLVKRTGEKVFLECVQDMDHENMFWYRQDPGLGLRLIYFSYDVKMKEKGDIPEGYSVSREKKERFSLILESASTNQTSMYLCASSLGGTGSYEQYFGPGTRLTVT.

This sequence joins TRBV25-1 and TRBJ1-1; no clear D gene. Trimming took off 2 bases at V and 1 base at J, with 11 bases between the two ends. Germline assignment: CDR1 MGHDK and CDR2 SYGVNS. The CDR3 length is 15 residues. The CDR3 protein is CASSEMAAGNTEAFF. Written as DNA, the CDR3 is TGTGCCAGCAGTGAAATGGCGGCGGGGAACACTGAAGCTTTCTTT.

This chain uses TRBV4-1 with TRBJ1-2; D is ambiguous. Trimming pared 0 bases from V and 6 bases from J, leaving 5 bases between. The CDR3 is 12 residues long. Germline CDR1 MGHRA, CDR2 YSYEKL. Here the CDR3 reads CASSQDSNGYTF. The CDR3 DNA reads as TGCGCCAGCAGCCAAGACAGTAATGGCTACACCTTC.

This clone was seen a single time. V and J are TRBV5-6 and TRBJ2-5, with TRBD2 matching over 11 bases. There are 13 residues in the CDR3. The germline CDR1 and CDR2 sequences are SGHDT and YYEEEE. J gave up 5 bases and V 6 bases, and 3 bases lay outside the gene matches. CDR3 bases: TGTGCCAGCAAATTAGCGGGAGGGGAGACCCAGTACTTC. This gives the protein CASKLAGGETQYF.